What follows are 3 T cell receptor beta chains derived from one specimen sequenced in a study of cytomegalovirus exposure and HLA in healthy donors. 60 Vbeta and 13 Jbeta primers were used in PCR. Assay used: immunoSEQ multiplex PCR; TCRdb lists only in-frame clones, some missing. This sample has about 160,000 clones; approximately 76% occur once, and the top ten carry 1.3% to 1.5%. The sample was PBMCs. These receptors were obtained from a man aged 55-75 years in good health and CMV-seronegative.

This chain joins TRBV10-3 and TRBJ2-7; maybe TRBD2 (6 bases). V was cut by 6 bases and J by 6 bases, with 15 bases left in between. CDR3 length equals 13 residues. Germline V gives CDR1 ENHRY, CDR2 SYGVKD. The CDR3 DNA is TGTGCCATCAGACCCGGAACGGGGGTCGAGCAGTACTTC. It encodes CAIRPGTGVEQYF.

This sequence joins TRBV7-8 and TRBJ2-7; D not resolved. The CDR3 extends over 14 amino acids. Per germline, CDR1 SGHVS and CDR2 FQNEAQ. Trimming shortened V by 5 bases and J by 7 bases, and 18 bases separated the two germline ends. CDR3 sequence: CASSHPVGFSEQYF. The CDR3 DNA follows: TGTGCCAGCAGCCACCCGGTCGGTTTCTCGGAGCAGTACTTC. Based on the CDR3 plus reference TRBV7-8 and TRBJ2-7, the full variable domain is GAGVSQSPRYKVAKRGQDVALRCDPISGHVSLFWYQQALGQGPEFLTYFQNEAQLDKSGLPSDRFFAERPEGSVSTLKIQRTQQEDSAVYLCASSHPVGFSEQYFGPGTRLTVT.

This clone is a singleton in its sample. The rearrangement links TRBV19 to TRBJ2-5; perhaps TRBD2 as D (6 bases). The J call may be wrong; the DNA end is better matched by TRBJ2-7. CDR1 LNHDA and CDR2 SQIVND come from the germline V gene (reference sequence). The CDR3 is made up of 14 amino acids. CDR3 loop: CASSRRETDDEQYF. CDR3 nucleotides: TGTGCCAGTAGTAGGAGGGAGACGGATGACGAGCAGTACTTC.